These 24 T cell receptor beta chains share one sample of origin, sequenced in a study of molecular identifiers for immune sequencing clone quantification. Each CDR3 protein is one row after TCRdb ran MiXCR on the PCR reads. The data hold about 640,000 distinct CDR3 sequences, with about 20% observed a single time. Input material: naive CD8+ T cells from blood, with Jurkat cell RNA spiked in. Documented subset: FACS-sorted CD8+CD4-CCR7+CD45RA+ naive T cells. The receptor set was obtained from a human donor in good health. Some libraries in this study had Jurkat cell RNA spiked in.

This clonotype was observed a handful of times. The V call is TRBV20-1, the J call TRBJ2-1, with a tentative D call TRBD2 (6 bases). V lost 0 bases and J 4 bases, leaving 13 bases between the germline ends. This CDR3 is 15 amino acids long. Germline assignment: CDR1 DFQATT and CDR2 SNEGSKA (reference sequence). In nucleotides, the CDR3 is TGCAGTGCTAGAGATCTCCTAGCGCAGTACAATGAGCAGTTCTTC. Translating it yields CSARDLLAQYNEQFF.

The table lists this clonotype with a few counts. A read error is possible here, since a much larger clone lies one base away. This chain uses TRBV7-9 with TRBJ2-7; TRBD1 is a possible D gene (5 bases). There are 12 residues in the CDR3. From germline, CDR1 is SEHNR and CDR2 FQNEAQ (reference sequence). The CDR3 sequence: CASSSTEYGQYF. The DNA for the CDR3 is TGTGCCAGCAGCTCGACAGAGTACGGGCAGTACTTC.

The sample holds many counts of this clonotype. In nucleotides, the CDR3 is TGTGCCAGCAGTTCTTACAGGGCTTTAAGGCCCAAGACTGAAGCTTTCTTT. Residues: CASSSYRALRPKTEAFF. V gene TRBV6-7 combines with J gene TRBJ1-1; a possible D gene is TRBD1 (6 bases). TRBV6-7 is treated as an ORF (open reading frame) with a function not yet certain. The CDR3 sequence is 17 residues long. Trimming shortened V by 4 bases and J by 5 bases, and 23 bases separated the two germline ends.

The rearrangement joins TRBV7-9 to TRBJ2-1; TRBD1 agrees at 7 bases. CDR3 length equals 16 residues. Germline V gene lookup returns CDR1 SEHNR and CDR2 FQNEAQ (reference sequence). V lost 1 base, J lost 4 bases, and 7 bases stayed unmatched. The CDR3 loop is CASSLGQGGPYNEQFF. In DNA, the CDR3 is TGTGCCAGCAGCTTAGGACAGGGTGGTCCGTACAATGAGCAGTTCTTC.

This clonotype was counted ten times or more. This rearrangement joins TRBV28 to TRBJ2-3; D possibly uses TRBD1 or TRBD2 (5 bases each). There are 15 residues in the CDR3. Trimming left V 6 bases short and J 3 bases short, with 16 bases between. From germline, CDR1 is MDHEN and CDR2 SYDVKM. The CDR3 region is CASRGTHLQTDTQYF. As DNA, the CDR3 is TGTGCCAGCAGAGGGACCCACCTTCAAACAGATACGCAGTATTTT.

Concerning this clonotype itself: A read error may explain this, as a much larger clone is one base away. The chain has TRBV9 and TRBJ1-5; 9 bases align to TRBD1. This CDR3 has 15 residues. From germline, CDR1 is SGDLS and CDR2 YYNGEE. The DNA for the CDR3 is TGTGCCAGCAGCGGGGACAGGGATAGCAATCGGCCCCAGCATTTT. The encoded protein is CASSGDRDSNRPQHF. Supplemented by reference TRBV9 and TRBJ1-5, the full variable domain reads DSGVTQTPKHLITATGQRVTLRCSPRSGDLSVYWYQQSLDQGLQFLIQYYNGEERAKGNILERFSAQQFPDLHSELNLSSLELGDSALYFCASSGDRDSNRPQHFGDGTRLSIL.

The chain carries TRBV27 and TRBJ1-5; 7 bases agree with TRBD1. The trim removed 7 bases at V and 7 bases at J, leaving 16 bases unmatched. The CDR3 consists of 16 residues. Germline V lookup: CDR1 MNHEY, CDR2 SMNVEV (reference sequence). In DNA form, the CDR3 reads TGTGCCAGCACTTCCCTAGGGGTTGACAGGGTACAGCCCCAGCATTTT. Protein product: CASTSLGVDRVQPQHF.

This clonotype was seen repeatedly, ten times or more. The chain uses TRBV20-1 and TRBJ2-3, with 16 bases aligning to TRBD2. This CDR3 has 17 residues. Germline CDR1 and CDR2: DFQATT and SNEGSKA (reference sequence). J lost 2 bases, V lost 5 bases, and 7 bases had no gene match. The CDR3 protein is CSAGGLAGGLVTDTQYF. The CDR3 DNA reads as TGCAGTGCTGGGGGACTAGCGGGGGGGCTAGTCACAGATACGCAGTATTTT.

This clonotype occurred a few times. The genes are TRBV20-1 and TRBJ2-7, with TRBD2 matching 15 bases. This CDR3 comprises 21 residues. CDR1 is DFQATT and CDR2 is SNEGSKA in the germline V gene (reference sequence). Trimming cost V 6 bases and J 0 bases; bases outside gene matches: 21. The CDR3 here is CSAPPPHGSGTSGRPSYEQYF. As DNA, the CDR3 is TGCAGTGCGCCCCCTCCTCACGGTTCCGGGACTAGCGGGAGGCCCTCCTACGAGCAGTACTTC.

At least ten counts were recorded for this clonotype. The junction departs from germline at one end; a sequencing error may be responsible. The chain couples TRBV29-1 to TRBJ1-2, with D hard to call. Per germline, CDR1 SQVTM and CDR2 ANQGSEA. The CDR3 has 10 residues. Written as DNA, the CDR3 is TGCAGCGCTGAAGAGTATGGCTACACCTTC. It translates to CSAEEYGYTF.

This clonotype appeared many times. The V call is TRBV5-5, the J call TRBJ2-7; TRBD1 matches at 9 bases. Trimming removed 1 base from V and 4 bases from J; junction bases left unmatched: 15. The CDR3 is 18 amino acids. Germline lookup yields CDR1 SGHKS and CDR2 YYEKEE (reference sequence). CDR3 sequence reads: CASSLSSSGTGGVYEQYF. The CDR3 DNA reads as TGTGCCAGCAGCTTGAGTTCTTCCGGTACAGGGGGCGTATACGAGCAGTACTTC. The full variable domain, with the rest looked up from reference TRBV5-5 and TRBJ2-7, is DAGVTQSPTHLIKTRGQQVTLRCSPISGHKSVSWYQQVLGQGPQFIFQYYEKEERGRGNFPDRFSARQFPNYSSELNVNALLLGDSALYLCASSLSSSGTGGVYEQYFGPGTRLTVT.

V gene TRBV10-3 combines with J gene TRBJ2-7; D ambiguous. CDR1 ENHRY and CDR2 SYGVKD come from the germline V gene. This CDR3 has 16 residues. V was trimmed by 3 bases and J by 2 bases, leaving 17 bases between them. The CDR3 nucleotides are TGTGCCATCAGTGATTACGACCGGGTCCAGACCTACGAGCAGTACTTC. Protein product: CAISDYDRVQTYEQYF.

This clonotype appeared a few times. The chain employs TRBV14 and TRBJ1-4; possibly TRBD1 for D (5 bases). This CDR3 is 12 amino acids long. Germline CDR1 reads SGHDN; CDR2 reads FVKESK. The V and J ends lost 4 bases and 8 bases respectively, with 8 bases between them. The CDR3 is CASSLGHEKLFF. The CDR3, as DNA: TGTGCCAGCAGCCTCGGACACGAAAAACTGTTTTTT.

This clonotype has a count of ten or more. The V gene is TRBV29-1, the J gene TRBJ1-1; D call uncertain. Germline V lookup: CDR1 SQVTM, CDR2 ANQGSEA. Trimming pared 3 bases from V and 4 bases from J, leaving 12 bases between. This CDR3 contains 13 residues. The CDR3 DNA follows: TGCAGCGTTGATGAGGGCTCCGGCACTGAAGCTTTCTTT. It is translated as CSVDEGSGTEAFF.

Concerning this clonotype itself: It may be a read error: a sequence one base away is much more abundant. V is TRBV9 and J is TRBJ2-5; maybe TRBD1 (7 bases). This CDR3 spans 15 amino acids. Germline V lookup: CDR1 SGDLS, CDR2 YYNGEE. CDR3 region: CASTKEGALQETRYF. The CDR3 nucleotides are TGTGCCAGCACCAAGGAGGGGGCCCTGCAAGAGACCCGGTACTTC.

This clonotype was seen at least ten times. The CDR3 reads CAWTLGVSGNTIYF. CDR3 coding DNA: TGTGCCTGGACCCTGGGGGTGTCCGGAAACACCATATATTTT. This chain joins TRBV30 and TRBJ1-3, with TRBD1 as a possible D gene (5 bases). Germline V gene sequence: CDR1 GTSNPN, CDR2 SVGIG (reference sequence). V lost 4 bases, J lost 4 bases, and 14 bases lay in between. This CDR3 has 14 amino acids.

The chain couples TRBV7-8 to TRBJ1-3; no definite D call. Trimming removed 1 base at V and 4 bases at J, with 11 bases between. The CDR3 has 15 amino acids. CDR1 is SGHVS, CDR2 FQNEAQ, per germline. The CDR3 region has the DNA TGTGCCAGCAGCTTAGAGGCGGTCTTGGGAAACACCATATATTTT. Translated, it gives CASSLEAVLGNTIYF.

This clonotype was observed at least ten times. The J gene is TRBJ2-5, the V gene TRBV7-6; perhaps TRBD1 as D (5 bases). V was pared by 4 bases and J by 5 bases, with 11 bases between. The CDR3 runs to 13 residues. CDR1 is SGHVS, CDR2 FNYEAQ, per germline. The CDR3 nucleotides are TGTGCCAGCAGCTCCAGGGATGGGGAGACCCAGTACTTC. Encoded protein: CASSSRDGETQYF.

There are many counts of this clonotype. This chain links TRBV12-3 or TRBV12-4 with TRBJ1-4; D gene uncertain. The length of the CDR3 is 14 residues. Trimming shortened V by 3 bases and J by 7 bases, and 12 bases separated the two germline ends. The CDR3 bases are TGTGCCAGCAGTTTTAGCAGTGTGGGTGAAAAACTGTTTTTT. This sequence encodes CASSFSSVGEKLFF.

This clonotype was counted at least ten times. The rearrangement joins TRBV30 to TRBJ2-5, with D tentatively TRBD1 (6 bases). The ends were cut back, 8 bases at V and 5 bases at J, with 18 bases in the middle. Germline V gene sequence: CDR1 GTSNPN, CDR2 SVGIG (reference sequence). The CDR3 is made up of 13 amino acids. CDR3: CAGQRGLGETQYF. CDR3 sequence (DNA): TGTGCCGGACAGCGAGGATTGGGGGAGACCCAGTACTTC.

This clonotype has ten or more counts. The DNA for the CDR3 is TGTGCCAGCAGCCGACGTCAGGGGCCCGAAGCTTTCTTT. It yields the protein CASSRRQGPEAFF. V gene TRBV6-2 or TRBV6-3 combines with J gene TRBJ1-1, with D possibly being TRBD1 (6 bases). The germline gives CDR1 MNHEY, CDR2 SVGEGT. The CDR3 totals 13 residues. Trimming cost V 6 bases and J 8 bases, with 16 bases left between them.

This clonotype was picked up many times. The gene calls are TRBV4-1 and TRBJ2-7; no reliable D call. The CDR3 consists of 13 residues. CDR1 and CDR2 (germline): MGHRA, YSYEKL. V was shortened by 4 bases and J by 7 bases, with 14 bases between the two germline ends. This chain's CDR3 is CASSPTSFREQYF. CDR3 DNA sequence: TGCGCCAGCAGCCCCACCTCGTTCCGGGAGCAGTACTTC.

To note about this clonotype: Since no conserved phenylalanine or tryptophan closes the CDR3, a read error is the likely cause. This chain joins TRBV30 and TRBJ2-1, with TRBD2 matching over 13 bases. The V segment lost 7 bases and the J segment 9 bases; nucleotides outside the gene matches: 6. The CDR3 length is 13 residues. Germline V gene data show CDR1 as GTSNPN and CDR2 as SVGIG (reference sequence). CDR3 sequence (DNA): TGTGCCTTAGGACTAGCGGGAGTGGGTGAGCAGTTCGTC. It encodes CALGLAGVGEQFV.

This clonotype was found many times. The J gene is TRBJ2-7, the V gene TRBV19; 10 positions match TRBD1. The CDR3 is made up of 15 amino acids. Germline lookup yields CDR1 LNHDA and CDR2 SQIVND (reference sequence). Trimming took 6 bases from V and 6 from J; bases not matched to a gene: 11. The DNA for the CDR3 is TGTGCCAGTAGCCTTGGGGACAGGGGTATTAGCGAGCAGTACTTC. This sequence encodes CASSLGDRGISEQYF.